This entry concerns a single T cell receptor (beta chain). This clone was counted a few times. Its antigen remains undetermined. Per-base quality was not reported, and no clone a single base away is much larger than it. Each collaborating institution followed its own protocols to collect whole blood in K2EDTA tubes. For TCRbeta analysis, collaborator samples were shipped as frozen whole blood, as isolated PBMCs, or as DNA extracted from either sample type. This record comes from a study of blood T cell repertoires in COVID-19 (dated by TCRdb to 2020 to 2022). For the study in its entirety: The collaborator samples originated in the United States, Italy and Spain and spanned the acute and convalescent phases of COVID-19. Deeply sampled blood TCRbeta repertoires from subjects exposed to, actively infected with, or recovered from COVID-19 were included in the dataset. The material from the prospective study consisted of cDNA or gDNA derived from T cells, B-cell-depleted T cells, or PBMCs. A de-identified subject ID, COVID-19 status, age in years and sex were almost always included in the sample metadata. A freely available public database, intended as a resource for researchers studying the immune response to SARS-CoV-2, is where the repertoires were released. The samples were drawn from the first 160 participants of the ongoing ImmuneRACE study and from under 1,500 subjects provided by 6 global collaborators. Where available, HLA class I and class II types were obtained from metadata supplied by the sample provider rather than from assay-based typing. Beyond this particular receptor, the publication reports: The amount of clinical and demographic metadata varied by source and participant and was provided uncurated.

After removal of 4 bases from V and 5 bases from J, the junction retains 5 bases not matched to a gene. Looking up the germline V gene yields CDR1 SGHRS and CDR2 YFSETQ. From the cysteine up to the phenylalanine, the CDR3 has a length of 14 residues. The CDR3 DNA has 42 bases and is translated from base 1. TCRbeta CDR3 regions were amplified from genomic DNA using the immunoSEQ Assay, a bias-controlled multiplex PCR. As for the authors' bioinformatics: The number of nucleated cells in each sample was estimated by amplification of reference gene primers within the assay. To quantify the absolute abundance of each unique TCRbeta CDR3 rearrangement, sequence reads were collapsed and filtered. For each sample, productive Simpson clonality was calculated as the square root of Simpson's diversity index across productive rearrangements. Held by TCRdb, this immuneACCESS table contains in-frame sequences only and omits some clones. Under half of the omission traces to an unresolved V gene where checked; the cause of the rest is unknown. D and trimming come from the DNA, and the V and J calls and clone size come from that table. The sample table lists under 500,000 clones, around 89% of them with a count of one. The biggest ten clones account for around 4.5% of the sample.

The chain is assembled from TRBV5-1 and TRBJ1-1, with 10 middle bases fitting TRBD1. The origin of this receptor is a young woman with acute or convalescent COVID-19. Sequenced material: peripheral blood. The DNA sequence is given as TGCGCCAGCAGCCCGGGACAGGGGAGGACTGAAGCTTTCTTT. It is translated as CASSPGQGRTEAFF.